The T cell receptor (beta chain) under discussion was sequenced for a study of blood T cell repertoires in COVID-19 (dated by TCRdb to 2020 to 2021). Background for the entire study: Samples from collaborators originated in the United States, Italy and Spain and spanned both the acute and convalescent phases of COVID-19. The prospective study material was composed of cDNA or gDNA derived from T cells, B-cell-depleted T cells, or PBMCs. The dataset comprised deeply sampled blood TCRbeta repertoires from subjects exposed to, actively infected with, or recovered from COVID-19. A freely available public database, intended as a resource for researchers studying the immune response to SARS-CoV-2, is where the repertoires were released. Samples came from the ongoing ImmuneRACE study (first 160 participants) plus 1,254 subjects from 6 global collaborators. Nearly every sample came with metadata listing a de-identified subject ID, COVID-19 status, age in years and sex. Where HLA class I and class II types were available, the types were taken from metadata supplied by the sample provider, not from assay-based typing. Here is what the overall study found, with its caveats: How much clinical and demographic metadata was included differed by source and by participant, and the metadata was provided uncurated.

Its CDR3 holds 13 amino acids, cysteine through phenylalanine. Just the 39-base CDR3 DNA is kept, in frame starting at base 1. The germline V gene yields SNHLY for CDR1 and FYNNEI for CDR2. Relative to germline, V is 7 bases shorter and J is 4 bases shorter, with 13 bases between their ends. At one collaborating source in Seattle, patients were enrolled during active infection and were followed longitudinally through the course of disease. Each collaborating institution followed its own protocols to collect whole blood in K2EDTA tubes. Collaborator samples were shipped for TCRbeta analysis as frozen whole blood, isolated PBMCs, or DNA extracted from either sample type. The immunoSEQ Assay, a bias-controlled multiplex PCR, was used to amplify TCRbeta CDR3 regions from genomic DNA. Concerning the study's data processing: Nucleated cell counts per sample were estimated from amplification of reference gene primers within the assay. Sequence reads were collapsed and filtered to measure the absolute abundance of every unique TCRbeta CDR3 rearrangement. Productive Simpson clonality was computed per sample as the square root of Simpson's diversity index over productive rearrangements. TCRdb's version of the immuneACCESS table is confined to in-frame rearrangements and falls short of the full clone set. An unresolved V gene accounts for under half of the shortfall where checked; the remainder is of unknown origin. V and J calls plus clone size are reproduced from that table; the DNA served to infer D and trimming. For this sample there are under 300,000 clones; 65% to 90% appear just once. The ten largest clones add up to around 13% of the sample.

Turning to this clone: The antigen it binds to is not known. Base qualities were left out, and no much larger clone turns up one base away.

Sample: peripheral blood. This TCR was recovered from a woman between 65 and 79 years old with COVID-19, enrolled during active disease. The V gene is TRBV2 and the J gene is TRBJ1-1, with the D gene not confidently named. The DNA reads TGTGCCAGCAAGATAAAGGGAGGCACTGAAGCTTTCTTT. It specifies CASKIKGGTEAFF.